This note documents a single T cell receptor beta chain sequence. This clonotype has a handful of counts. Its antigen remains unidentified. There are no base qualities to consult, and no much larger clone falls within one base. The sequencer listed for this sample is Illumina HiSeq 2500. Quantitative 5'-RACE with molecular barcodes was the method used to prepare the TCR beta libraries. As for the authors' bioinformatics: To identify disease-linked TCR variants, a new computational method was used, one built on a probabilistic model of VDJ rearrangement. Starting from the raw public reads, TCRdb applied fastp trimming at Q25, assembled clones with MiXCR and retained in-frame beta chains. Every entry covers one CDR3 protein and lists the most common genes and DNA from its rows. The V and J calls and clone size come from TCRdb's table, not from the authors' own analysis. In this sample the table shows approximately 240,000 distinct CDR3 sequences, around 25% of which occur a single time. Less than 0.75% of the sample comes from the top ten.

This entry is derived from a study of CD8 T cells in ankylosing spondylitis (dated by TCRdb to about 2017). Turning to the overall study: The study set out to find disease-linked TCR variants by profiling T cell receptor beta repertoires in ankylosing spondylitis patients and healthy donors. The whole study cohort included 85 to 120 healthy donors and some 27 ankylosing spondylitis patients. Peripheral blood samples were taken, and synovial fluid was additionally collected from ankylosing spondylitis patients.

Here V drops 3 bases and J drops 9 bases, and the junction holds 5 bases not matched to any gene. Taken from cysteine to phenylalanine, the CDR3 has 12 residues. Just the 36-base CDR3 DNA is kept, in frame starting at base 1. The germline V gene (reference sequence) gives CDR1 as DFQATT and CDR2 as SNEGSKA. General findings and caveats noted by the study authors: A CD8+ phenotype was shown by the disease-linked clones, which were found at relatively low frequencies in peripheral blood. Significant enrichment of the disease-linked clones was reported in matched synovial fluid samples from ankylosing spondylitis patients. Some motif variants had previously been reported in the synovial fluid and blood of reactive arthritis patients, which suggests shared mechanisms of disease initiation. Blood from ankylosing spondylitis patients appeared to be characterized by a TCR beta motif made up of under ten highly homologous amino acid variants.

Source material: blood, either unsorted or a sorted T cell fraction (not recorded which). The chain links TRBV20-1 with TRBJ2-3, and 8 junctional nucleotides match TRBD2. This receptor was obtained from a male donor with ankylosing spondylitis or in good health (not recorded which). The CDR3 reads as follows: CSASGGATTQYF. The sequenced DNA: TGCAGTGCTAGCGGGGGGGCCACGACGCAGTATTTT.